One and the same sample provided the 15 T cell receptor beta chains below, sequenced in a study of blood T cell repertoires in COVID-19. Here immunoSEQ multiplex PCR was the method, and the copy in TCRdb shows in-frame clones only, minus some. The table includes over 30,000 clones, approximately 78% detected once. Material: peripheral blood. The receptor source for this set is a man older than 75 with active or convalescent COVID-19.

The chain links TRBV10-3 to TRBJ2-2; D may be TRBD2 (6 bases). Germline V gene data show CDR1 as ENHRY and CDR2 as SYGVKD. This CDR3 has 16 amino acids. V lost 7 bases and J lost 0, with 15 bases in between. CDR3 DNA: TGTGCCATCAAACAACGGGACTTCGCGAACACCGGGGAGCTGTTTTTT. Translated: CAIKQRDFANTGELFF.

The CDR3: CASSQENPGSAYGYTF. The CDR3 DNA reads TGTGCCAGCAGCCAAGAAAATCCAGGCTCAGCATATGGCTACACCTTC. The genes are TRBV4-2 and TRBJ1-2; D unresolved. Trimming cost V 0 bases and J 5 bases, with 16 bases left between them. CDR1 is LGHNA and CDR2 is YNFKEQ in the germline V gene. The CDR3 length is 16 residues.

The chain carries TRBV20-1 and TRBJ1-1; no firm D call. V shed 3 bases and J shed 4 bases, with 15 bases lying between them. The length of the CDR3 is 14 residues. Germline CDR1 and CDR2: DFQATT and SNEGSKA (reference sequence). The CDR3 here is CSASGWTRGTEAFF. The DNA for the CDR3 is TGCAGTGCTAGTGGCTGGACCCGGGGCACTGAAGCTTTCTTT.

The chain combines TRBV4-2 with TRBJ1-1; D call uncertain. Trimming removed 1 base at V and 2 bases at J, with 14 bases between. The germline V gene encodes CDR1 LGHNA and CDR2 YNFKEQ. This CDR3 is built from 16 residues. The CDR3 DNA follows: TGTGCCAGCAGCCAAGGGGGAGCAGGCGGTAACACTGAAGCTTTCTTT. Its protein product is CASSQGGAGGNTEAFF.

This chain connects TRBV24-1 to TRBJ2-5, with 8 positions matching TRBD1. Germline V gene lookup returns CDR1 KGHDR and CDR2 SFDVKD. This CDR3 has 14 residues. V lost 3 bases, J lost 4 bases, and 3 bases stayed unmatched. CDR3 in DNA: TGTGCCACCAGTGATCGGACAGGGTCAGAGACCCAGTACTTC. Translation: CATSDRTGSETQYF.

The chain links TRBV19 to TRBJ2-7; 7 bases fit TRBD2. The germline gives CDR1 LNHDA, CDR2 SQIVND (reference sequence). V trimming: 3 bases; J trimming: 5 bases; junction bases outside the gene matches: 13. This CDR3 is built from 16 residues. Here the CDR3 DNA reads TGTGCCAGTAGTATCGGCGGGGGAGGGCTGGGCAACGAGCAGTACTTC. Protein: CASSIGGGGLGNEQYF.

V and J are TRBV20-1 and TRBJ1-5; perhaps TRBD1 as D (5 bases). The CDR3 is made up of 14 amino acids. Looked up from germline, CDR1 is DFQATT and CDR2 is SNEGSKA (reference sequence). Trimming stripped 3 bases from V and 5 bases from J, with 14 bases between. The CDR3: CSASTGQHDQPQHF. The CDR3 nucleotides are TGCAGTGCTAGTACAGGCCAACACGATCAGCCCCAGCATTTT.

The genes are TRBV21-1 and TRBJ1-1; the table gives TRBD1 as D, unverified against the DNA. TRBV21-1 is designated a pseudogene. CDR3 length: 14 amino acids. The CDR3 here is CASSTDRPRRSAFF. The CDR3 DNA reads TGTGCCAGCAGCACGGACAGACCTCGACGGTCAGCTTTCTTT.

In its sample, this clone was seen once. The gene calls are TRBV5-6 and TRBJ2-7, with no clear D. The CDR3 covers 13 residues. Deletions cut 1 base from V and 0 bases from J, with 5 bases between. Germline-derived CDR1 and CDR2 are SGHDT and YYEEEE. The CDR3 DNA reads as TGTGCCAGCAGCTTGACAAGCTCCTACGAGCAGTACTTC. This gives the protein CASSLTSSYEQYF.

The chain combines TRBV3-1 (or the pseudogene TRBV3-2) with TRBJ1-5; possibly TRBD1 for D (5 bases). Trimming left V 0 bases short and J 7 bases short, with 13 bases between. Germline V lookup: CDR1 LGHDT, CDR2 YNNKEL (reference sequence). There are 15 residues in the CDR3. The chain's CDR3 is CASSQDTGRAQPQHF. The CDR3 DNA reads TGTGCCAGCAGCCAAGACACAGGAAGGGCCCAGCCCCAGCATTTT.

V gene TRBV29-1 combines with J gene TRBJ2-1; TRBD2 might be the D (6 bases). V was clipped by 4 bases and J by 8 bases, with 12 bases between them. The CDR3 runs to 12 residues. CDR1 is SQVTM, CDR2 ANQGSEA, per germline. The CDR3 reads CSVGQGGDEQFF. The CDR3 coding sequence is TGCAGCGTTGGGCAGGGAGGCGATGAGCAGTTCTTC.

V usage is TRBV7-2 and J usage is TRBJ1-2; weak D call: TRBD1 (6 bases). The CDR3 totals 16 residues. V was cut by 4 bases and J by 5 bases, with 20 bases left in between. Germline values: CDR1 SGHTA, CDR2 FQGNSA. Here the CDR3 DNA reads TGTGCCAGCAGCTCGCCCGGACAAGGGACACGGTATGGCTACACCTTC. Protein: CASSSPGQGTRYGYTF.

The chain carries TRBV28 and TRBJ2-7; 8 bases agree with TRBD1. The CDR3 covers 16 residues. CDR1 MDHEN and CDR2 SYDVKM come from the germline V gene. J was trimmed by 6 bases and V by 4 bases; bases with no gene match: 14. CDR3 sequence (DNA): TGTGCCAGCAGTTCTCCCCCGGGACAGGCCCAGGGCGAGCAGTACTTC. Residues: CASSSPPGQAQGEQYF.

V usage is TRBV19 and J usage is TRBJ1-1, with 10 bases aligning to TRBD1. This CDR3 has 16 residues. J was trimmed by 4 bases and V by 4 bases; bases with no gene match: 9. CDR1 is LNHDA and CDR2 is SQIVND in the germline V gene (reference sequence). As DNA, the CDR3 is TGTGCCAGTAGTAAGGGACAGGGGTCCCGAGGCACTGAAGCTTTCTTT. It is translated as CASSKGQGSRGTEAFF.

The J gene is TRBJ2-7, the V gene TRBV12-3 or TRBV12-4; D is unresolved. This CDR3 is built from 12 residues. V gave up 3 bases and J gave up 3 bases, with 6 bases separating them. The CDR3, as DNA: TGTGCCAGCAGTTTGGGCTTCTACGAGCAGTACTTC. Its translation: CASSLGFYEQYF.